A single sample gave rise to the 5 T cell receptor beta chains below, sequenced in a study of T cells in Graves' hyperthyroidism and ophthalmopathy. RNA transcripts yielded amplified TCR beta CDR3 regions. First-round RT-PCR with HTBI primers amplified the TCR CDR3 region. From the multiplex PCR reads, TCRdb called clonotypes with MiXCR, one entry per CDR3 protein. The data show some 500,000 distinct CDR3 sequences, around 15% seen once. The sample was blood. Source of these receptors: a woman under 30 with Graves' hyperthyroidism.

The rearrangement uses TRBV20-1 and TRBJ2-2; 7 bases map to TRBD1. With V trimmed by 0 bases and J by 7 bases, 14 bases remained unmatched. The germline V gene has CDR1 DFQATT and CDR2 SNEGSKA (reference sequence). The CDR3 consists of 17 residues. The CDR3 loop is CSARDRHRGSTVGELFF. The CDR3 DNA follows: TGCAGTGCTAGAGATCGTCACAGGGGCTCGACAGTCGGGGAGCTGTTTTTT.

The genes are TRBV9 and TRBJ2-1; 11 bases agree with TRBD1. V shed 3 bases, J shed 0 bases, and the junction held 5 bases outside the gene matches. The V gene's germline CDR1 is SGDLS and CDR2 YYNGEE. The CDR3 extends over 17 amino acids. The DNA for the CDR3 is TGTGCCAGCAGCGGGACAGGGGGCAGGAGCTCCTACAATGAGCAGTTCTTC. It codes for CASSGTGGRSSYNEQFF.

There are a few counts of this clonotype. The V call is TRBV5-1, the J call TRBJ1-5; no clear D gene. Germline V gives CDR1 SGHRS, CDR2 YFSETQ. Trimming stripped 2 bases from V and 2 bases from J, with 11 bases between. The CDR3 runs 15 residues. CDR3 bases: TGCGCCAGCAGCTTAGACTGCCCGCGCAATCAGCCCCAGCATTTT. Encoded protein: CASSLDCPRNQPQHF.

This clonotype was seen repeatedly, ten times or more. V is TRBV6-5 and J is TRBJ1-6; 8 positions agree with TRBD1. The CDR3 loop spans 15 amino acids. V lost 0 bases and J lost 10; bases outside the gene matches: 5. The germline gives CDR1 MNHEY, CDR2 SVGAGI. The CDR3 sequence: CASSYSDRVDSPLHF. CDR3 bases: TGTGCCAGCAGTTACTCGGACAGGGTGGACTCACCCCTCCACTTT.

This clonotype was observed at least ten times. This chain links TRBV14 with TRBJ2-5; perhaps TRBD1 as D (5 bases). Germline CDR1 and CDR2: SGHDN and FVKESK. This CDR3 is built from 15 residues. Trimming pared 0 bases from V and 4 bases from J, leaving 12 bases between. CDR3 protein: CASSQERGNSETQYF. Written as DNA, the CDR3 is TGTGCCAGCAGCCAAGAAAGGGGAAATTCAGAGACCCAGTACTTC.